These T cell receptor beta chains were read from a single sample in a study of blood T cell repertoires in COVID-19. Generated by immunoSEQ multiplex PCR, the TCRdb table keeps only in-frame clones and is missing some. The sample gives around 500,000 clones, around 85% of which show up once; 6.5% to 8.5% is in the top ten. Sequenced input: PBMCs or T cells enriched from blood (not recorded which). The receptors derive from an older woman who had recovered from COVID-19. Both conserved end residues are part of each CDR3. D genes are given only for firm matches. Clone size is given for some rows only: seen once, a few or many times, or a class if the clone is expanded.

d_call	v_call	clone_size	j_call	cdr3_nt	cdr3_aa
TRBD1	TRBV5-4	.	TRBJ1-2	TGTGCCAGCAGCTTGGCCGGGACAGGCTATGGCTACACCTTC	CASSLAGTGYGYTF
.	TRBV9	.	TRBJ2-3	TGTGCCAGCGAATCCCCGGGCAGGGAAGGTACGCAGTATTTT	CASESPGREGTQYF
.	TRBV27	.	TRBJ2-2	TGTGCCAGCAGTTTATCGACAGACACCGGGGAGCTGTTTTTT	CASSLSTDTGELFF
TRBD2	TRBV24-1	.	TRBJ2-7	TGTGCCACCTCAGCCCCCAGGGCCTCTAGCGGGGGAGTCTACGAGCAGTACTTC	CATSAPRASSGGVYEQYF
.	TRBV7-8	once	TRBJ1-5	TGTGCCAGCAGCCTTGTTGCGGGTAACAATCAGCCCCAGCATTTT	CASSLVAGNNQPQHF
TRBD2	TRBV10-2	.	TRBJ2-1	TGCGCCAGCAGTGAGAAGAGCGGGGGGCATAACAATGAGCAGTTCTTC	CASSEKSGGHNNEQFF
TRBD2	TRBV19	.	TRBJ2-2	TGTGCCAGTAGCCCTAGCGGGGCGGCCGGGGAGCTGTTTTTT	CASSPSGAAGELFF
.	TRBV4-2	once	TRBJ1-1	TGTGCCAGCAGCCAAGACCTCACAGGCCCCACTGAAGCTTTCTTT	CASSQDLTGPTEAFF
TRBD1	TRBV10-2	.	TRBJ2-7	TGCGCCAGCAGTGAGTCGGCAGGGGGTTCCTACGAGCAGTACTTC	CASSESAGGSYEQYF
TRBD1	TRBV13	once	TRBJ2-7	TGTGCCAGCAGCACTGGGACAGGGAACTACGAGCAGTACTTC	CASSTGTGNYEQYF
.	TRBV18	.	TRBJ1-1	TGTGCCAGCTCACCACCTTCCCGGGGACTGGGCACTGAAGCTTTCTTT	CASSPPSRGLGTEAFF
.	TRBV4-1	.	TRBJ1-2	TGCGCCAGCAGCCAAGCCGGGATAGGAGGCTACACCTTC	CASSQAGIGGYTF
TRBD1	TRBV20-1	.	TRBJ1-1	TGCAGTGCTCAACAGGGGGCGGTCGCTTTCTTT	CSAQQGAVAFF
.	TRBV6-5	.	TRBJ1-2	TGTGCCATCAGCCCGGGGTTCGGGGGCTACACCTTC	CAISPGFGGYTF
TRBD1	TRBV10-3	once	TRBJ1-2	TGTGCCATCAGCGAGGGACAGGGCTATGGCTACACCTTC	CAISEGQGYGYTF
TRBD1	TRBV2	.	TRBJ1-2	TGTGCCAGCAGCCTCACAGGGGGCGCCCCGTGGGGCTACACCTTC	CASSLTGGAPWGYTF
TRBD1	TRBV25-1	.	TRBJ1-2	TGTGCCAGCAGTGAAGCCGGGACAGGGGGCTGGAACTATGGCTACACCTTC	CASSEAGTGGWNYGYTF
.	TRBV24-1	.	TRBJ2-3	TGTGCCACCAGGATGGGACAAACAGATACGCAGTATTTT	CATRMGQTDTQYF
TRBD1	TRBV7-8	.	TRBJ1-2	TGTGCCAGCAGCTTAGGGACCCGGGACAGGGCGGATGGCTACACCTTC	CASSLGTRDRADGYTF
.	TRBV5-1	.	TRBJ2-1	TGCGCCAGCAGCTTGGTAGGGACAATGGGCAATGAGCAGTTCTTC	CASSLVGTMGNEQFF
TRBD1	TRBV4-1	.	TRBJ1-2	TGCGCCAGCAGACCTACAGGGGGCTTGGATGGCTACACCTTC	CASRPTGGLDGYTF
.	TRBV20-1	.	TRBJ2-7	TGCAGTGCTGGTAGCTTAGGCGAGCAGTACTTC	CSAGSLGEQYF
.	TRBV24-1	.	TRBJ2-2	TGTGCCACCCAGCAGGGACAAAACACCGGGGAGCTGTTTTTT	CATQQGQNTGELFF
TRBD1	TRBV5-1	.	TRBJ1-6	TGCGCCAGCAGCTTGACCGACAGGGGGATTAGCTCCTATAATTCACCCCTCCACTTT	CASSLTDRGISSYNSPLHF
TRBD2	TRBV25-1	.	TRBJ2-3	TGTGCCAGCAGAGACCACACTAGCGGGGGGGCAGATACGCAGTATTTT	CASRDHTSGGADTQYF
.	TRBV5-1	once	TRBJ2-3	TGCGCCAGCAGCAGGAAAGGGGGTGAAACAGATACGCAGTATTTT	CASSRKGGETDTQYF
.	TRBV30	.	TRBJ1-2	TGTGCCTGGAGTGTTTCGCCCCTCGGTAAGGGCTACACCTTC	CAWSVSPLGKGYTF
TRBD1	TRBV5-1	once	TRBJ2-2	TGCGCCAGCAGCTTCCGGGACAGGAGGGGGCCGAACACCGGGGAGCTGTTTTTT	CASSFRDRRGPNTGELFF
TRBD1	TRBV10-3	once	TRBJ2-7	TGTGCCATCAGGGGGACAGTCTCCTACGAGCAGTACTTC	CAIRGTVSYEQYF
TRBD2	TRBV10-3	.	TRBJ2-5	TGTGCCATCAGTCAAGCTAGCGGGGAACAGACCCAGTACTTC	CAISQASGEQTQYF
.	TRBV6-5	.	TRBJ1-5	TGTGCCAGCAGTTACACGGGGGGAGTGATCAATCAGCCCCAGCATTTT	CASSYTGGVINQPQHF
.	TRBV5-8	.	TRBJ1-3	TGTGCCAGCAGCCTTTCAGGGGGAAACACCATATATTTT	CASSLSGGNTIYF
.	TRBV5-1	.	TRBJ2-6	TGCGCCAGCAGCAATACAGGGACTGGGGCCAACGTCCTGACTTTC	CASSNTGTGANVLTF
.	TRBV6-1	.	TRBJ2-6	TGTGCCAGCAGTGAAGTGGAGGGGGGGCCTGGGGCCAACGTCCTGACTTTC	CASSEVEGGPGANVLTF
.	TRBV27	.	TRBJ1-1	TGTGCCAGCGCGACAGTTATGAACACTGAAGCTTTCTTT	CASATVMNTEAFF